Below are 21 T cell receptor beta chains sequenced from a single sample in a study of blood T cell repertoires in COVID-19. Produced via immunoSEQ multiplex PCR; TCRdb's table is partial and in-frame only. This repertoire shows approximately 300,000 clones, around 88% found once; its top ten account for 1.2%. The sequencing input was peripheral blood. These receptors were collected from a woman in her forties or fifties with acute or convalescent COVID-19.

This clone was counted a single time. The rearrangement joins TRBV6-5 to TRBJ2-2; the D is unclear. Germline V CDR1 and CDR2: MNHEY, SVGAGI. Trimming left V 4 bases short and J 5 bases short, with 11 bases between. The CDR3 runs to 14 residues. This chain's CDR3 is CASSFLPGTGELFF. CDR3 nucleotides: TGTGCCAGCAGTTTCCTGCCCGGGACCGGGGAGCTGTTTTTT.

This clone was counted only a few times. The genes are TRBV4-2 and TRBJ2-1; 10 bases agree with TRBD1. Losses at the gene ends were 3 bases for V and 6 bases for J; bases not matched to a gene: 5. CDR3 length: 15 residues. Germline loops: CDR1 LGHNA, CDR2 YNFKEQ. CDR3 sequence reads: CASSQDRGEGNEQFF. For the CDR3, the DNA is TGTGCCAGCAGCCAGGACAGGGGGGAGGGCAATGAGCAGTTCTTC.

The table lists this clone with a few counts. The chain couples TRBV27 to TRBJ2-1; 10 bases are shared with TRBD1. The trim removed 5 bases at V and 4 bases at J, leaving 11 bases unmatched. Germline CDR1 is MNHEY and CDR2 is SMNVEV (reference sequence). CDR3 size: 17 residues. CDR3 loop: CASSSRQGAIHYNEQFF. Written as DNA, the CDR3 is TGTGCCAGCAGTAGTAGACAGGGGGCAATCCATTACAATGAGCAGTTCTTC.

The chain has TRBV9 and TRBJ2-1; 11 positions match TRBD2. Germline V gene data show CDR1 as SGDLS and CDR2 as YYNGEE. The V segment lost 3 bases and the J segment 4 bases; nucleotides outside the gene matches: 3. CDR3 length: 15 residues. The CDR3 loop reads CASSAGLAEYNEQFF. The CDR3 coding sequence is TGTGCCAGCAGCGCGGGACTAGCGGAGTACAATGAGCAGTTCTTC.

The V call is TRBV5-4, the J call TRBJ1-2; TRBD1 matches 9 bases. Germline CDR1 reads SGHNT; CDR2 reads YYREEE (reference sequence). Losses at the gene ends were 6 bases for V and 8 bases for J; bases not matched to a gene: 8. The CDR3 covers 13 residues. CDR3 loop: CASNRDREVGYTF. The CDR3 bases are TGTGCCAGCAACCGGGACAGGGAGGTAGGCTACACCTTC.

The chain carries TRBV7-2 and TRBJ1-2; 10 nucleotides line up with TRBD1. Per the germline V gene, CDR1 is SGHTA and CDR2 is FQGNSA. The CDR3 spans 15 residues. Germline trimming cut 2 bases from V and 11 bases from J; bases unmatched to any gene: 11. The CDR3 coding sequence is TGTGCCAGCAGCTTATTCAAGACAGGGGGCGGTGGGTACACCTTC. Translating gives CASSLFKTGGGGYTF.

This chain uses TRBV4-1 with TRBJ1-4; D ambiguous. The CDR3 consists of 16 residues. Trimming cost V 4 bases and J 0 bases, with 12 bases left between them. Germline loops: CDR1 MGHRA, CDR2 YSYEKL. In nucleotides, the CDR3 is TGCGCCAGCAGCCCAAGAGGGCGGTCAACTAATGAAAAACTGTTTTTT. It yields the protein CASSPRGRSTNEKLFF.

J is TRBJ2-5 and V is TRBV20-1, with D perhaps matching TRBD2 (6 bases). The V and J ends lost 3 bases and 5 bases respectively, with 19 bases between them. Germline values: CDR1 DFQATT, CDR2 SNEGSKA (reference sequence). The length of the CDR3 is 15 residues. CDR3 protein: CSASHPRDNSETQYF. The CDR3 nucleotides are TGCAGTGCTAGTCATCCGCGGGATAATAGCGAGACCCAGTACTTC.

The V and J genes are TRBV5-1 and TRBJ2-2; D is perhaps TRBD2 (5 bases). The V end lost 0 bases, the J end lost 0 bases, and 12 bases lay between the germline ends. Germline CDR1 reads SGHRS; CDR2 reads YFSETQ. The CDR3 sequence is 17 residues long. The CDR3 DNA reads as TGCGCCAGCAGCTTGGGCCCTGAGGGCCCGAACACCGGGGAGCTGTTTTTT. Translation: CASSLGPEGPNTGELFF.

This clone was detected only a few times. The chain joins TRBV27 to TRBJ1-1, with D unclear. Germline CDR1 reads MNHEY; CDR2 reads SMNVEV (reference sequence). Trimming pared 2 bases from V and 11 bases from J, leaving 18 bases between. The CDR3 is 14 residues long. CDR3 in DNA: TGTGCCAGCAGTTTAAAGCCAACGGTCCCGAGGGCTTTCTTT. Protein: CASSLKPTVPRAFF.

The rearrangement joins TRBV3-1 (or the pseudogene TRBV3-2) to TRBJ2-1; D is perhaps TRBD2 (5 bases). Germline lookup yields CDR1 LGHDT and CDR2 YNNKEL (reference sequence). Trimming removed 4 bases at V and 2 bases at J, with 12 bases between. The CDR3 loop spans 15 amino acids. The DNA for the CDR3 is TGTGCCAGCAGCCTGGACTTTACGACCTACAATGAGCAGTTCTTC. Amino acid sequence: CASSLDFTTYNEQFF.

The sample holds a few counts of this clone. The chain couples TRBV4-1 to TRBJ2-5; 7 bases fit TRBD2. CDR1 MGHRA and CDR2 YSYEKL come from the germline V gene. This CDR3 is built from 15 residues. V shed 3 bases and J 1 base; nucleotides not matched to a gene: 5. CDR3 loop: CASSQGWGGQETQYF. As DNA, the CDR3 is TGCGCCAGCAGCCAGGGGTGGGGGGGCCAAGAGACCCAGTACTTC.

The chain uses TRBV5-6 and TRBJ2-5, with D perhaps matching TRBD2 (6 bases). CDR3 length equals 15 residues. CDR1 and CDR2 (germline): SGHDT, YYEEEE. V was pared by 4 bases and J by 2 bases, with 15 bases between. DNA of the CDR3: TGTGCCAGCAGCCGGGCCGGGACTCGACAAGAGACCCAGTACTTC. Residues: CASSRAGTRQETQYF.

This clone was picked up a small number of times. In nucleotides, the CDR3 is TGTGCCAGCAGTGGTCGACTAGGGTGGACCGGGGAGCTGTTTTTT. Its protein is CASSGRLGWTGELFF. The V and J genes are TRBV6-2 or TRBV6-3 and TRBJ2-2, with TRBD2 as a possible D gene (6 bases). The CDR3 consists of 15 residues. The V end lost 5 bases, the J end lost 5 bases, and 15 bases lay between the germline ends. The germline gives CDR1 MNHEY, CDR2 SVGEGT.

This chain links TRBV19 with TRBJ1-4; D is undetermined. Germline CDR1 is LNHDA and CDR2 is SQIVND (reference sequence). Trimming left V 1 base short and J 4 bases short, with 13 bases between. This CDR3 has 16 amino acids. CDR3 DNA: TGTGCCAGTAGTATAGGCGGGTGGACTAGTAATGAAAAACTGTTTTTT. Amino acid sequence: CASSIGGWTSNEKLFF.

This sequence joins TRBV5-1 and TRBJ1-6, with D possibly TRBD1 on 6 matching bases. This CDR3 spans 14 amino acids. The V and J ends lost 4 bases and 8 bases respectively, with 13 bases between them. CDR1 is SGHRS and CDR2 is YFSETQ in the germline V gene. Written as DNA, the CDR3 is TGCGCCAGCAGCCGGGGGGCGGGTGATTCACCCCTCCACTTT. It specifies CASSRGAGDSPLHF.

This chain uses TRBV10-3 with TRBJ2-3, with 9 bases that match TRBD1. The V gene end was trimmed by 6 bases and the J gene end by 5 bases; junction bases not matched to a gene: 3. Germline V gene sequence: CDR1 ENHRY, CDR2 SYGVKD. This CDR3 has 13 amino acids. The DNA for the CDR3 is TGTGCCATCAGCCTGGACAGGGGAGATACGCAGTATTTT. The encoded protein is CAISLDRGDTQYF.

This chain connects TRBV7-3 to TRBJ2-2; 7 bases are a match to TRBD1. Germline CDR1 is SGHTA and CDR2 is FQGTGA. The length of the CDR3 is 14 residues. The ends lost 3 bases at V and 7 bases at J; junction bases unmatched: 5. CDR3 DNA sequence: TGTGCCAGCAGCTTGGACAGGTTCAGCGGGGAGCTGTTTTTT. This sequence encodes CASSLDRFSGELFF.

The chain uses TRBV7-9 and TRBJ2-2; 7 bases align to TRBD2. Germline CDR1 and CDR2: SEHNR and FQNEAQ (reference sequence). With 4 bases clipped from V and 4 bases from J, the junction kept 6 bases outside the gene matches. The CDR3 runs 15 residues. CDR3 region: CASSSGRAPTGELFF. CDR3 nucleotides: TGTGCCAGCAGCTCGGGGAGGGCCCCCACCGGGGAGCTGTTTTTT.

The genes are TRBV30 and TRBJ2-1; 8 bases are a match to TRBD2. After removal of 4 bases from V and 10 bases from J, the junction contained 12 bases not matched to a gene. Germline-derived CDR1 and CDR2 are GTSNPN and SVGIG (reference sequence). The CDR3 runs to 14 residues. The CDR3 coding sequence is TGTGCCTGGACCGGGACTAGGGCCAAGCAGGAGCAGTTCTTC. Translation: CAWTGTRAKQEQFF.

The chain links TRBV29-1 to TRBJ1-1, with 9 bases that match TRBD1. Germline assignment: CDR1 SQVTM and CDR2 ANQGSEA. The J segment lost 5 bases and the V segment lost 6 bases, leaving 7 bases of the junction unmatched. CDR3 length: 13 amino acids. The CDR3 DNA sequence: TGCAGCGTGCAACAGGGGGCAGGGACTGAAGCTTTCTTT. Protein sequence: CSVQQGAGTEAFF.